Listed below are T cell receptor beta chains from one sample, sequenced in a study of blood T cells in healthy people across ages. From the 5' RACE reads, TCRdb called clonotypes with MiXCR, one entry per CDR3 protein. The sample holds around 1,500,000 distinct CDR3 sequences; around 39% are singletons and the top ten take 7.9%. The sample was blood. Source of these receptors: a woman aged 18-35 years in good health. The CDR3 runs from the conserved cysteine through the conserved F or W. A D gene is named only where the DNA matches it firmly. The listing skips clone size in some rows; elsewhere it reads once, few, many or a size class.

-,TRBV7-2,-,TRBJ1-6,TGTGCCAGCAGCTTCGCCCTCACCGGGGGGTCGAACAATTCACCCCTCCACTTT,CASSFALTGGSNNSPLHF
-,TRBV20-1,-,TRBJ2-3,TGCAGTGCTAGAGATTCGGGGGCGGCTAGCTTGGATACGCAGTATTTT,CSARDSGAASLDTQYF
-,TRBV12-3/TRBV12-4,TRBD1,TRBJ2-4,TGTGCCAGCAGTTACCCCGGGACAGGGATAGCCAAAAACATTCAGTACTTC,CASSYPGTGIAKNIQYF
-,TRBV12-3/TRBV12-4,TRBD1,TRBJ2-7,TGTGCCAGCGGGGACAGTGGAGTCTACGAGCAGTACTTC,CASGDSGVYEQYF
-,TRBV10-1,-,TRBJ2-2,TGCGCCAGCAGTGAGCTGACAGCGAACACCGGGGAGCTGTTTTTT,CASSELTANTGELFF
few,TRBV6-5,TRBD1,TRBJ1-2,TGTGCCAGCAGTTATCGGACAGGCCCTAACTATGGCTACACCTTC,CASSYRTGPNYGYTF
once,TRBV18,-,TRBJ2-4,TGTGCCAGCTCACCGCGGGACGGAGCCAAAAACATTCAGTACTTC,CASSPRDGAKNIQYF
-,TRBV5-1,-,TRBJ2-6,TGCGCCAGCGCAGGGGGGTCTGGGGCCAACGTCCTGACTTTC,CASAGGSGANVLTF
once,TRBV6-1,-,TRBJ2-1,TGTGCCAGCGGGGCGTTACAGGTCTACAATGAGCAGTTCTTC,CASGALQVYNEQFF
-,TRBV27,TRBD2,TRBJ2-3,TGTGCCAGCCGCGTAGCGGGGTCAGATACGCAGTATTTT,CASRVAGSDTQYF
-,TRBV28,-,TRBJ2-5,TGTGCCAGCAGTTCGGGGACTCCGGGAGAGCAGTACTTC,CASSSGTPGEQYF
few,TRBV9,-,TRBJ2-1,TGTGCCAGCAGCCCCCGGGACACCTACTACAATGAGCAGTTCTTC,CASSPRDTYYNEQFF
-,TRBV12-3/TRBV12-4,-,TRBJ1-4,TGTGCCAGCAGGGACCCTCCTGAAAAACTGTTTTTT,CASRDPPEKLFF
-,TRBV21-1,-,TRBJ2-1,TGTGCCAGCAGCAAAGTCGGGGTTCCAGCGGGGGTCAGGGATGAGCAGTTCTTC,CASSKVGVPAGVRDEQFF
-,TRBV20-1,-,TRBJ2-7,TGCAGTGCTTCGGGACGGATCTACGAGCAGTACTTC,CSASGRIYEQYF
-,TRBV21-1,-,TRBJ2-1,TGTGCCAGCAGCAAAGTCTCCGAACGACCCGGGGGTGATGAGCAGTTCTTC,CASSKVSERPGGDEQFF
few,TRBV20-1,TRBD1,TRBJ2-7,TGCAGTGCTAGCCCTCCAGGGGGTAGGTCCTACGAGCAGTACTTC,CSASPPGGRSYEQYF
few,TRBV10-3,-,TRBJ2-4,TGTGCCATCAGTGATCCGTCCTACTGGGCCAAAAACATTCAGTACTTC,CAISDPSYWAKNIQYF
-,TRBV6-5,-,TRBJ1-2,TGTGCCAGCAGTTACTCAGGGGACACTAACTATGGCTACACCTTC,CASSYSGDTNYGYTF
few,TRBV6-2/TRBV6-3,-,TRBJ2-7,TGTGCCAGCAGTTACGCCGGGACCCCCTACGAGCAGTACTTC,CASSYAGTPYEQYF
-,TRBV7-9,-,TRBJ2-1,TGTGCCAGCAGCGTGGGGTCAGGGCTCAATGAGCAGTTCTTC,CASSVGSGLNEQFF
once,TRBV6-5,-,TRBJ1-2,TGTGCCAGCAGTTCAACGGGACGGCACAACTATGGCTACACCTTC,CASSSTGRHNYGYTF
-,TRBV6-1,-,TRBJ2-7,TGTGCCAGCAGTGAATTAGGGGCCTCCCCGGAGTACGAGCAGTACTTC,CASSELGASPEYEQYF
many,TRBV7-2,-,TRBJ2-7,TGTGCCAGCAGCCCAGGACCGAGACAGTACTTC,CASSPGPRQYF
few,TRBV7-9,-,TRBJ1-6,TGTGCCAGCAGCACACCGGGGGATTCACCCCTCCACTTT,CASSTPGDSPLHF
-,TRBV4-2,-,TRBJ2-2,TGTGCCAGCAGCCAAGATCCCTCCGGGCCCTACACCGGGGAGCTGTTTTTT,CASSQDPSGPYTGELFF
-,TRBV6-5,-,TRBJ1-4,TGTGCCAGCAGTTACTCCTCGGTTGAAAAACTGTTTTTT,CASSYSSVEKLFF
few,TRBV5-1,TRBD1,TRBJ2-7,TGCGCCAGCAGCCACGAAGGACAGGGCTACGAGCAGTACTTC,CASSHEGQGYEQYF
-,TRBV11-1,-,TRBJ2-3,TGTGCCAGCAGCCACCCCCTTAATGTGCAGGGGAAATCTCGTCTCATCGATACGCAGTATTTT,CASSHPLNVQGKSRLIDTQYF
once,TRBV2,-,TRBJ2-1,TGTGCCAGCAGTCCAAGCGGGCGGCGCGAGCAGTTCTTC,CASSPSGRREQFF
few,TRBV20-1,-,TRBJ2-7,TGCAGTGCCCCCGGGGCAGCTTCCTACGAGCAGTACTTC,CSAPGAASYEQYF